This T cell receptor beta chain was recorded in a study of shared clonotypes between healthy human individuals. About the research overall: Per-donor plates numbered three CD4 naive, three CD4 memory, two CD8 naive and one CD8 memory.

CD8 cells regarded as naive lacked CD45RO, were positively chosen for CCR7, and omitted terminally differentiated effector memory CD45RA+ cells. Adult donors, all healthy and HIV-negative, had no recent acute infections or vaccinations. TCRdb's table, derived via immunoSEQ multiplex PCR, lists solely in-frame clones and lacks some. In the table there are about 750,000 clones, 92% of which are singletons. A word on this clone: What it binds is unknown.

CDR1 is SGHAT, CDR2 FQNNGV, per germline. This CDR3 region has 12 residues. V lost 6 bases to trimming and J lost 7 bases, with 12 bases between them. The study, taken as a whole, reports: With a few donors compared, 4.5% to 6.5% of naive CD4 clonotypes were shared. A reduction in generation probabilities was seen for non-shared clonotypes relative to those shared by all four donors.

The TCR comes from a man aged 25 to 45 in good health. Sequencing used naive CD8+ T cells sorted from blood. J is TRBJ1-1 and V is TRBV11-2, with D hard to call. CDR3 region: CASRMGGNEAFF. The CDR3 region has the DNA TGTGCCAGCAGGATGGGAGGGAATGAAGCTTTCTTT.